This TCR beta chain was sequenced during a study of blood T cell repertoires in COVID-19. Per the original data handling: Reference gene primers were amplified, and this amplification served to estimate nucleated cell counts. Produced via immunoSEQ multiplex PCR; TCRdb's table is partial and in-frame only. Clone size and V and J calls were adopted from that table, with D and trimming inferred from the DNA. The repertoire has under 300,000 clones, roughly 89% of them found once; the top ten carry around 2%. The CDR3 length is 18 residues. V lost 1 base to trimming and J lost 5 bases; unmatched junction nucleotides: 12. Per the germline V gene, CDR1 is SEHNR and CDR2 is FQNEAQ (reference sequence).

This rearrangement joins TRBV7-9 to TRBJ2-2, with 8 bases lining up with TRBD2. The sample was peripheral blood. This clonotype originated in a man aged 50 to 60 with acute or convalescent COVID-19. CDR3 in DNA: TGTGCCAGCAGCTTAGGAACCGGGACTAGTGCCGAAACCGGGGAGCTGTTTTTT. This sequence encodes CASSLGTGTSAETGELFF.